The rows below give T cell receptor beta chains drawn from one sample of a study of spatial heterogeneity in lung cancer. TCRdb ran MiXCR on the 5' RACE reads and lists one entry per CDR3 protein. The sample holds about 92,000 distinct CDR3 sequences, 12% seen once. This material consisted of PBMCs, taken at surgery. The source is a male donor with early-stage non-small cell lung cancer. CDR3s include the opening cysteine and the closing phenylalanine or tryptophan. The D gene is left open where the match is weak. Only some rows state a clone size, as once, few, many or a class for expanded clones.

v_gene	j_gene	d_gene	abundance	CDR3aa	CDR3nt
TRBV4-3	TRBJ1-1	TRBD1	once	CASSQESRQGVGEAFF	TGCGCCAGCAGCCAAGAATCACGGCAGGGGGTTGGTGAAGCTTTCTTT
TRBV5-6	TRBJ2-3	TRBD1	-	CASSLGQGGTDTQYF	TGTGCCAGCAGCTTGGGACAGGGAGGCACAGATACGCAGTATTTT
TRBV24-1	TRBJ2-1	-	few	CATSEVGGNEQFF	TGTGCCACCAGTGAAGTCGGAGGGAATGAGCAGTTCTTC
TRBV28	TRBJ2-5	-	many	CASSLALGTQYF	TGTGCCAGCAGTCTCGCTTTAGGGACCCAGTACTTC
TRBV7-3	TRBJ2-3	-	many	CASSGVGEEDTQYF	TGTGCCAGCTCGGGAGTTGGGGAGGAGGATACGCAGTATTTT
TRBV15	TRBJ2-7	-	few	CATSRGAGGNEQYF	TGTGCCACCAGCAGAGGTGCTGGGGGTAACGAGCAGTACTTC
TRBV27	TRBJ2-7	-	few	CASSWGLTSRIEQYF	TGTGCCAGCAGTTGGGGCCTGACTAGTAGGATCGAGCAGTACTTC
TRBV27	TRBJ2-6	TRBD1	-	CASSFWDRGTGANVLTF	TGTGCCAGCAGTTTCTGGGACAGGGGAACTGGGGCCAACGTCCTGACTTTC
TRBV28	TRBJ2-7	TRBD1	many	CASSLWDRGYEQYF	TGTGCCAGCAGTTTATGGGACAGGGGATACGAGCAGTACTTC
TRBV27	TRBJ1-3	TRBD1	many	CASRPEAGTGNSGNTIYF	TGTGCCAGCAGACCAGAGGCCGGGACAGGGAACTCTGGAAACACCATATATTTT
TRBV28	TRBJ2-2	-	many	CASSLGGMNTGELFF	TGTGCCAGCAGTTTAGGGGGGATGAACACCGGGGAGCTGTTTTTT
TRBV2	TRBJ1-2	TRBD1	-	CASRFSGTGVLNYGYTF	TGTGCCAGCAGATTTTCCGGGACAGGGGTTCTTAACTATGGCTACACCTTC
TRBV9	TRBJ2-7	TRBD2	few	CASSVGGTMKYEQYF	TGTGCCAGCAGCGTAGGAGGGACTATGAAGTACGAGCAGTACTTC
TRBV7-2	TRBJ1-5	-	-	CASSDYRNSNQPQHF	TGTGCCAGCAGCGACTACAGGAATAGCAATCAGCCCCAGCATTTT
TRBV7-2	TRBJ2-5	-	-	CASSLIRAQYF	TGTGCCAGCAGCTTAATCAGGGCTCAGTACTTC
TRBV5-1	TRBJ2-7	-	few	CASKRAATYEQYF	TGCGCCAGCAAAAGGGCGGCAACCTACGAGCAGTACTTC
TRBV28	TRBJ1-5	-	-	CASNSVYSNQPQHF	TGTGCCAGCAACTCGGTTTATAGCAATCAGCCCCAGCATTTT
TRBV20-1	TRBJ1-2	TRBD1	once	CSLQGADYGYTF	TGCAGTTTACAGGGGGCGGACTATGGCTACACCTTC
TRBV11-2	TRBJ2-1	TRBD1	many	CASSSRPGQGNNEQFF	TGTGCCAGCAGCTCTAGACCGGGACAGGGAAACAATGAGCAGTTCTTC
TRBV6-5	TRBJ1-1	TRBD1	few	CASSMGQGVYEAFF	TGTGCCAGCAGTATGGGACAGGGAGTGTATGAAGCTTTCTTT
TRBV20-1	TRBJ2-3	TRBD2	few	CSARGGLVSDTQYF	TGCAGTGCTAGAGGGGGACTAGTATCTGATACGCAGTATTTT
TRBV7-2	TRBJ2-2	TRBD2	-	CASSVIAGGTGALFF	TGTGCCAGCAGCGTGATAGCGGGGGGCACCGGGGCGCTGTTTTTT
TRBV15	TRBJ1-1	-	-	CATSRVPHRVDTEAFF	TGTGCCACCAGCAGAGTTCCTCACAGGGTAGATACCGAAGCTTTCTTT
TRBV4-2	TRBJ2-7	-	few	CASSQDRGFGEQYF	TGTGCCAGCAGCCAAGATCGAGGGTTTGGGGAGCAGTACTTC
TRBV2	TRBJ2-1	-	few	CASTSSGASYNEQFF	TGTGCCAGCACGAGCTCGGGGGCATCCTACAATGAGCAGTTCTTC
TRBV7-9	TRBJ2-7	TRBD1	-	CASSLLSGQYYEQYF	TGTGCCAGCAGCTTACTCTCGGGACAGTACTACGAGCAGTACTTC
TRBV5-1	TRBJ2-7	-	many	CASSLEGYEQYF	TGCGCCAGCAGCTTGGAAGGTTACGAGCAGTACTTC
TRBV19	TRBJ2-6	-	-	CASMGPSGANVLTF	TGTGCCAGTATGGGGCCTTCTGGGGCCAACGTCCTGACTTTC
TRBV7-3	TRBJ2-3	TRBD2	many	CASSPRLAGGPDTQYF	TGTGCCAGCAGCCCCCGTTTAGCGGGAGGCCCAGATACGCAGTATTTT
TRBV28	TRBJ1-4	-	few	CASNPLGQGNEKLFF	TGTGCCAGCAACCCTTTGGGCCAGGGTAATGAAAAACTGTTTTTT
TRBV6-2/TRBV6-3	TRBJ2-3	TRBD2	many	CATALKRGLSLVTDTQYF	TGTGCCACCGCCTTGAAGCGGGGGCTGAGCCTAGTCACAGATACGCAGTATTTT
TRBV7-3	TRBJ2-5	TRBD2	-	CASSSRGSGETQYF	TGTGCCAGCAGCTCACGCGGGAGTGGAGAGACCCAGTACTTC
TRBV6-5	TRBJ2-3	TRBD2	few	CASSVAGPGTDTQYF	TGTGCCAGCAGCGTAGCGGGGCCGGGGACAGATACGCAGTATTTT
TRBV11-2	TRBJ2-1	-	few	CASSLELASYYNEQFF	TGTGCCAGCAGCTTAGAGCTAGCGAGTTACTACAATGAGCAGTTCTTC
TRBV5-6	TRBJ2-3	-	-	CASSLRPDTQYF	TGTGCCAGCAGCCTACGGCCAGATACGCAGTATTTT
TRBV19	TRBJ2-7	-	-	CASSLGTNYEQYF	TGTGCCAGTAGCCTCGGGACCAACTACGAGCAGTACTTC
TRBV11-2	TRBJ1-6	-	few	CASARGSPLHF	TGTGCCAGTGCCCGGGGGTCACCCCTCCACTTT
TRBV12-3/TRBV12-4	TRBJ2-4	-	-	CASSLSLVHIQYF	TGTGCCAGCAGTTTAAGCCTGGTCCACATTCAGTACTTC
TRBV27	TRBJ2-2	-	-	CASSWSNTGELFF	TGTGCCAGCAGTTGGTCGAACACCGGGGAGCTGTTTTTT
TRBV5-4	TRBJ2-5	TRBD2	-	CASSLTSGEQETQYF	TGTGCCAGCAGCTTGACTAGCGGGGAGCAAGAGACCCAGTACTTC
TRBV27	TRBJ1-5	TRBD1	-	CASSRDRAGQPQHF	TGTGCCAGCAGTCGAGACAGGGCGGGTCAGCCCCAGCATTTT
TRBV7-6	TRBJ2-1	-	many	CASSQGILTGWRNEQFF	TGTGCCAGCAGCCAGGGCATTTTAACAGGGTGGCGGAATGAGCAGTTCTTC
TRBV13	TRBJ2-2	TRBD2	-	CASSPLAGGHTGELFF	TGTGCCAGCAGCCCACTAGCGGGGGGACACACCGGGGAGCTGTTTTTT
TRBV5-1	TRBJ2-3	TRBD2	-	CASSLSGGAPDTQYF	TGCGCCAGCAGCTTGAGCGGGGGGGCCCCAGATACGCAGTATTTT
TRBV24-1	TRBJ1-5	-	many	CATSDPGQPQHF	TGTGCCACCAGTGACCCAGGTCAGCCCCAGCATTTT
TRBV7-2	TRBJ2-3	-	-	CASSLALRGDTQYF	TGTGCCAGCAGCTTAGCGCTAAGGGGGGATACGCAGTATTTT
TRBV6-4	TRBJ2-1	TRBD1	-	CASSPIQGAGGEQFF	TGTGCCAGCAGCCCAATCCAGGGGGCTGGGGGTGAGCAGTTCTTC
TRBV7-9	TRBJ2-7	-	many	CASSIAQSGYEQYF	TGTGCCAGCAGCATCGCCCAGTCCGGCTACGAGCAGTACTTC
TRBV6-6	TRBJ2-3	TRBD2	few	CASNALGLAGGQADTQYF	TGTGCCAGCAACGCGCTGGGACTAGCGGGGGGGCAGGCAGATACGCAGTATTTT
TRBV6-2/TRBV6-3	TRBJ2-7	-	many	CASSPGTPYEQYF	TGTGCCAGCAGTCCCGGGACGCCCTACGAGCAGTACTTC
TRBV12-3/TRBV12-4	TRBJ1-4	-	few	CASSFSQAGKLFF	TGTGCCAGCAGTTTCTCACAGGCGGGGAAACTGTTTTTT
TRBV12-3/TRBV12-4	TRBJ2-3	-	-	CASTPRGPDTQYF	TGTGCCAGCACTCCGCGGGGTCCAGATACGCAGTATTTT
TRBV18	TRBJ2-1	-	-	CASSPEGWGNEQFF	TGTGCCAGCTCACCTGAGGGTTGGGGGAATGAGCAGTTCTTC
TRBV7-2	TRBJ2-7	-	-	CASSLTQGTSYEQYF	TGTGCCAGCAGCCTCACGCAGGGCACCTCCTACGAGCAGTACTTC
TRBV7-2	TRBJ2-5	-	few	CASSLASETQYF	TGTGCCAGCAGCTTAGCGTCGGAGACCCAGTACTTC